These T cell receptor beta chains were read from a single sample in a study of memory CD4+ T cells and cytomegalovirus serostatus. Here immunoSEQ multiplex PCR was the method, and the copy in TCRdb shows in-frame clones only, minus some. The profile shows about 60,000 clones, 80% of them singletons. Sample: memory CD4+ T cells from blood. The receptors were sampled from an adult in good health and CMV-seronegative. Some clones in this sample may be carry-over from other donors' samples. Each CDR3 is given with its conserved first and last residue. Each record gives: J gene, D gene, V gene, clone size, CDR3 DNA, CDR3 protein. The D gene is left open where the match is weak. Expanded clones get a size class; other rows say once, few or many, or leave the size out.

>TRBJ2-5|.|TRBV7-7|few
TGTGCTAGCAGCTTAGGGGGACCATCGGCCCAGTACTTC
CASSLGGPSAQYF
>TRBJ2-1|.|TRBV28|.
TGTGCCAGCAGACGAAGGACAGACCCAAATGAGCAGTTCTTC
CASRRRTDPNEQFF
>TRBJ1-2|.|TRBV7-9|.
TGTGCCAGCAGCCCGAGAACGATACAGGGAGCTGGCTACACCTTC
CASSPRTIQGAGYTF
>TRBJ2-5|.|TRBV7-2|.
TGTGCCAGCAGCTCTCGGCCACGTCAAGAGACCCAGTACTTC
CASSSRPRQETQYF
>TRBJ1-5|TRBD1|TRBV2|.
TGTGCCAGCAGTGACAACGCCGACAGGGGGAGTCAGCCCCAGCATTTT
CASSDNADRGSQPQHF
>TRBJ1-4|TRBD1|TRBV25-1|.
TGTGCCAGCAGTGGGGGACAGGGAGTAGATGAAAAACTGTTTTTT
CASSGGQGVDEKLFF
>TRBJ1-3|.|TRBV19|.
TGTGCCAGTAGTATGGGCTACTCTGGAAACACCATATATTTT
CASSMGYSGNTIYF
>TRBJ1-6|.|TRBV5-4|.
TGTGCCAGCAGCTTGCCGGGTTTCAATTCACCCCTCCACTTT
CASSLPGFNSPLHF
>TRBJ1-1|TRBD1|TRBV18|once
TGTGCCAGCTCACCCGGACAGGGCATGAACACTGAAGCTTTCTTT
CASSPGQGMNTEAFF
>TRBJ1-5|.|TRBV28|.
TGTGCCAGCAGTTCCAGGGGCGCCGGGGGTCAGCCCCAGCATTTT
CASSSRGAGGQPQHF
>TRBJ1-3|.|TRBV5-1|.
TGCGCCAGCAGCTTGGATACAGTGTTCTCTGGAAACACCATATATTTT
CASSLDTVFSGNTIYF
>TRBJ2-5|TRBD2|TRBV27|once
TGTGCCAGCAGGCCTAGCGGGCAAGAGACCCAGTACTTC
CASRPSGQETQYF
>TRBJ1-4|.|TRBV27|once
TGTGCCAGCAGTTCCCCAGGGTTGGGGGAAAAACTGTTTTTT
CASSSPGLGEKLFF
>TRBJ2-2|.|TRBV5-1|.
TGCGCCAGCAGCTTGGTGGGTGGAACCGGGGAGCTGTTTTTT
CASSLVGGTGELFF
>TRBJ2-1|.|TRBV7-2|.
TGTGCCAGCAGCCACTCGGAAGCCCTGGAGCAGTTCTTC
CASSHSEALEQFF
>TRBJ1-6|.|TRBV5-4|.
TGTGCCAGCAGCCGACGGGACCAGGGTTCACCCCTCCACTTT
CASSRRDQGSPLHF
>TRBJ2-7|.|TRBV7-2|.
TGTGCCAGCAGCCAGGGCGTAGGCTCCTACGAGCAGTACTTC
CASSQGVGSYEQYF
>TRBJ1-2|.|TRBV7-2|.
TGTGCCACCGCACAACCGGGGGGGTCTGGCTACACCTTC
CATAQPGGSGYTF
>TRBJ2-3|TRBD2|TRBV18|.
TGTGCCAGCTCACTCGGGACTAGCGGGAGGACAGATACGCAGTATTTT
CASSLGTSGRTDTQYF
>TRBJ2-3|TRBD1|TRBV5-1|.
TGCGCCAGCAGCATCGGACAGGCGGATACGCAGTATTTT
CASSIGQADTQYF
>TRBJ2-3|TRBD2|TRBV19|.
TGTGCCAGTAGTACGGTTGGACTAGCCAATACGCAGTATTTT
CASSTVGLANTQYF
>TRBJ2-3|TRBD2|TRBV11-2|.
TGTGCCAGCAGCACCGTAGCGGGAGTGAGCACAGATACGCAGTATTTT
CASSTVAGVSTDTQYF
>TRBJ2-5|TRBD2|TRBV28|few
TGTGCCAGCACTGTTGGCCGCACTAGCGGGAGGGAGACCCAGTACTTC
CASTVGRTSGRETQYF
>TRBJ1-2|TRBD1|TRBV6-6|.
TGTGCCAGCAGAGAGACAGGGCTGAGTGGCTACACCTTC
CASRETGLSGYTF
>TRBJ1-2|.|TRBV4-3|.
TGCGCCAGCAGCCAAGAGTATGGAGGCCTCTCCTATGGCTACACCTTC
CASSQEYGGLSYGYTF
>TRBJ1-1|.|TRBV27|.
TGTGCCAGCAGTTTAGGTGCAGGGTTGGGAGCTTTCTTT
CASSLGAGLGAFF
>TRBJ2-7|.|TRBV4-2|.
TGTGCCAGCAGCCAAGCCGGGTCGATCCCGACCGAGCAGTACTTC
CASSQAGSIPTEQYF
>TRBJ1-2|.|TRBV18|once
TGTGCCAGCTCACCAGGCGGACGCGGCTACACCTTC
CASSPGGRGYTF
>TRBJ2-5|.|TRBV9|few
TGTGCCAGCAGCACGAGGGGCGGGGCCCAAGAGACCCAGTACTTC
CASSTRGGAQETQYF
>TRBJ1-1|TRBD1|TRBV19|.
TGTGCCAGTAGTATTACGGGACAGATGAACACTGAAGCTTTCTTT
CASSITGQMNTEAFF
>TRBJ2-7|TRBD2|TRBV4-2|.
TGTGCCAGCAGCCAAGAAAGTCGGGGGGGTCTGGAGCAGTACTTC
CASSQESRGGLEQYF
>TRBJ1-1|.|TRBV5-1|.
TGCGCCAGCAGCTTGGAGGGGTTACTGAACACTGAAGCTTTCTTT
CASSLEGLLNTEAFF
>TRBJ1-2|TRBD1|TRBV5-5|.
TGTGCCAGCAGTCGGACAGGGGTTTTCGGCTACACCTTC
CASSRTGVFGYTF
>TRBJ2-5|.|TRBV1|.
TGCACCAGGGGGACCCAGTACTTC
CTRGTQYF
>TRBJ2-3|.|TRBV11-2|.
TGTGCCAGCAGCTTACTAGACTTTGACACAGATACGCAGTATTTT
CASSLLDFDTDTQYF
>TRBJ2-7|TRBD1|TRBV18|.
TGTGCCAGCTCAAGAAACAGGGGGCCGCGGAACTACGAGCAGTACTTC
CASSRNRGPRNYEQYF
>TRBJ2-3|.|TRBV7-2|.
TGTGCCAGCAGCGTATTCCAGACGAGCACAGATACGCAGTATTTT
CASSVFQTSTDTQYF
>TRBJ2-4|TRBD2|TRBV7-2|.
TGTGCCAGCAGCCTCCCGACTAGCGGGCTTTCCCCTTACTTC
CASSLPTSGLSPYF
>TRBJ2-2|.|TRBV11-2|.
TGTGCCAGCAGCTTAGCCGGGGGAGGAGTGTTTTTT
CASSLAGGGVFF
>TRBJ1-2|TRBD1|TRBV5-6|.
TGTGCCAGCAGGAGGACAGGGGGAAACTATGGCTACACCTTC
CASRRTGGNYGYTF